The entry below describes one T cell receptor (beta chain). Its antigen is unknown. The PCR contained 60 Vbeta and 13 Jbeta primers. Libraries were prepared by immunoSEQ multiplex PCR; TCRdb keeps only in-frame clonotypes and omits some of them. This table has roughly 70,000 clones, around two thirds appearing once. The donors (healthy individuals) were bone marrow donors. No CMV serostatus was recorded for this donor. The data belong to a study of cytomegalovirus exposure and HLA in healthy donors. CDR3 length equals 15 residues. V lost 5 bases to trimming and J lost 8 bases; unmatched junction nucleotides: 9. The germline CDR1 and CDR2 sequences are MNHEY and SMNVEV (reference sequence). Study results and caveats: Earlier analysis yielded a pattern in which most TCR beta V segments were productive about 90% or about 30% of the time. Follow-up analysis later connected one missense variant in DCLRE1C with trimming of TCR beta V- and J-genes.

This chain links TRBV27 with TRBJ2-4, with 10 bases that match TRBD1. The sequence was obtained from a human donor in good health. The sequenced sample was PBMCs. Written as DNA, the CDR3 is TGTGCCAGCAGTCCCGGGACAGGGGAAGGATACATTCAGTACTTC. Translated: CASSPGTGEGYIQYF.